Below are 16 T cell receptor beta chains sequenced from a single sample in a study of graft-versus-host responses after intestinal transplantation. Antigens of these TCRs are unknown. Profiled with immunoSEQ multiplex PCR; TCRdb holds only in-frame clones, not every one. The sample has 25,000 to 35,000 clones, about four fifths seen once. The sample in question was unstimulated CD8+ T cells sorted from spleen or lymph node cells, obtained before intestinal transplant. Receptors were obtained from a human donor who received an intestinal transplant.

The chain links TRBV6-5 to TRBJ1-6, with D possibly being TRBD1 (5 bases). The CDR3 consists of 14 residues. Germline lookup yields CDR1 MNHEY and CDR2 SVGAGI. The V end was cut by 7 bases, the J end by 4 bases, with 11 bases between. CDR3 bases: TGTGCCAGCATCCTCGACAGATATAATTCACCCCTCCACTTT. This sequence encodes CASILDRYNSPLHF.

This sequence joins TRBV6-6 and TRBJ2-1, with 10 bases identical to TRBD1. CDR1 and CDR2 from the germline V gene are MNHNY and SVGAGI (reference sequence). The CDR3 contains 15 residues. With V trimmed by 7 bases and J by 9 bases, 12 bases remained unmatched. The CDR3: CASTSGTGDLVEQFF. The CDR3 coding sequence is TGTGCCAGCACCTCCGGGACAGGGGATTTAGTTGAGCAGTTCTTC.

This clone was detected only a few times. The rearrangement uses TRBV5-6 and TRBJ2-7; 8 nucleotides agree with TRBD1. The CDR3 is 11 residues long. The junction had 0 bases not matched to a gene; V was cut back by 4 bases and J by 6 bases. Germline CDR1 and CDR2: SGHDT and YYEEEE. The CDR3 region is CASSTGGEQYF. For the CDR3, the DNA is TGTGCCAGCAGCACAGGGGGCGAGCAGTACTTC.

V gene TRBV6-5 combines with J gene TRBJ2-5; TRBD1 matches 8 bases. The J call may be in error: the DNA end matches TRBJ2-7 better. CDR1 and CDR2 (germline): MNHEY, SVGAGI. The CDR3 length is 15 residues. The CDR3 sequence: CASSYTGQETYEQYF. Written as DNA, the CDR3 is TGTGCCAGCAGTTACACGGGACAGGAGACCTACGAGCAGTACTTC.

The chain carries TRBV2 and TRBJ1-1; TRBD1 matches at 11 bases. The V gene's germline CDR1 is SNHLY and CDR2 FYNNEI. The ends lost 10 bases at V and 4 bases at J; junction bases unmatched: 20. The CDR3 sequence is 18 residues long. The CDR3 nucleotides read TGTGCCACCTCCGGGACAGGGGGATCATGGTCATCCGCCACTGAAGCTTTCTTT. Translation gives CATSGTGGSWSSATEAFF.

V gene TRBV5-4 combines with J gene TRBJ2-1; 8 bases map to TRBD2. Trimming took 1 base from V and 3 from J; bases not matched to a gene: 3. There are 15 residues in the CDR3. CDR1 is SGHNT, CDR2 YYREEE, per germline (reference sequence). CDR3 sequence (DNA): TGTGCCAGCAGCTTGCTAGCGGGTATCTACAATGAGCAGTTCTTC. Its translation: CASSLLAGIYNEQFF.

The gene calls are TRBV28 and TRBJ2-3; 8 nucleotides align to TRBD2. The CDR3 has 17 residues. The J segment lost 2 bases and the V segment lost 5 bases, leaving 12 bases of the junction unmatched. Germline lookup yields CDR1 MDHEN and CDR2 SYDVKM. CDR3 nucleotide sequence: TGTGCCAGCAGTCCCCTAGAGGTAGCGGGATACACAGATACGCAGTATTTT. Translated, it gives CASSPLEVAGYTDTQYF.

The rearrangement links TRBV19 to TRBJ2-1; the match to TRBD2 covers 9 bases. The V gene's germline CDR1 is LNHDA and CDR2 SQIVND (reference sequence). The CDR3 extends over 16 amino acids. J was trimmed by 3 bases and V by 4 bases; bases with no gene match: 7. CDR3 sequence reads: CASSTIAGANYNEQFF. The DNA for the CDR3 is TGTGCCAGTAGTACCATAGCGGGGGCTAACTACAATGAGCAGTTCTTC.

This clone appeared once. The rearrangement uses TRBV7-8 and TRBJ2-1; D perhaps matches TRBD1 (5 bases). The V gene lost 2 bases and the J gene lost 7 bases, with 12 bases spanning the gap. The CDR3 sequence is 14 residues long. Germline CDR1 and CDR2: SGHVS and FQNEAQ. The CDR3 DNA reads TGTGCCAGCAGCTTATACCAGGGTTGGAATGAGCAGTTCTTC. Translation gives CASSLYQGWNEQFF.

The V call is TRBV9, the J call TRBJ2-7; D is perhaps TRBD1 (6 bases). The CDR3 is made up of 15 amino acids. Per germline, CDR1 SGDLS and CDR2 YYNGEE. V was cut by 0 bases and J by 3 bases, with 13 bases left in between. The CDR3 spells CASSVEGVSYYEQYF. Here the CDR3 DNA reads TGTGCCAGCAGCGTAGAGGGGGTCTCCTACTACGAGCAGTACTTC.

This rearrangement joins TRBV7-6 to TRBJ2-5; 8 positions match TRBD1. V was pared by 4 bases and J by 5 bases, with 12 bases of the junction left unmatched. The CDR3 has 16 amino acids. CDR1 is SGHVS and CDR2 is FNYEAQ in the germline V gene. The CDR3 DNA follows: TGTGCCAGCAGCTCTCCCGGGGACAGGCTTGGGGAGACCCAGTACTTC. Amino acids: CASSSPGDRLGETQYF.

This clone occurred once. The chain employs TRBV5-4 and TRBJ1-1; D might be TRBD1 (5 bases). The CDR3 is made up of 14 amino acids. Germline CDR1 reads SGHNT; CDR2 reads YYREEE (reference sequence). V lost 0 bases and J lost 4, with 10 bases in between. CDR3 sequence reads: CASSLVGAGTEAFF. CDR3 bases: TGTGCCAGCAGCTTGGTAGGGGCTGGCACTGAAGCTTTCTTT.

This chain joins TRBV6-6 and TRBJ2-7; TRBD2 agrees at 9 bases. Germline V gene data show CDR1 as MNHNY and CDR2 as SVGAGI (reference sequence). This CDR3 has 13 residues. Trimming removed 11 bases from V and 0 bases from J; junction bases left unmatched: 5. The CDR3 sequence is CAVDSGSSYEQYF. DNA for the CDR3: TGTGCCGTCGATAGCGGGAGCTCCTACGAGCAGTACTTC.

The J gene is TRBJ2-1, the V gene TRBV5-1, with 10 bases aligning to TRBD2. V was clipped by 0 bases and J by 1 base; unmatched bases: 7. Germline V gene sequence: CDR1 SGHRS, CDR2 YFSETQ. CDR3 size: 18 residues. The chain's CDR3 is CASSLEALAGGSYNEQFF. Written as DNA, the CDR3 is TGCGCCAGCAGCTTGGAGGCTTTAGCGGGAGGATCCTACAATGAGCAGTTCTTC.

This chain joins TRBV28 and TRBJ2-1, with 11 bases aligning to TRBD2. The CDR3 runs to 16 residues. Per germline, CDR1 MDHEN and CDR2 SYDVKM. The trim removed 3 bases at V and 3 bases at J, leaving 4 bases unmatched. CDR3 in amino acids: CASSFGLAGGYNEQFF. DNA for the CDR3: TGTGCCAGCAGTTTTGGGCTAGCGGGGGGCTACAATGAGCAGTTCTTC.

The chain links TRBV2 to TRBJ2-7; 7 nucleotides align to TRBD1. The V gene's germline CDR1 is SNHLY and CDR2 FYNNEI. This CDR3 contains 15 residues. V was clipped by 3 bases and J by 7 bases; unmatched bases: 12. CDR3 protein: CASSDEGQKKWEQYF. CDR3 DNA: TGTGCCAGCAGTGATGAGGGACAGAAGAAGTGGGAGCAGTACTTC.